These 2 T cell receptor beta chains share one sample of origin, sequenced in a study of cytomegalovirus exposure and HLA in healthy donors. The primer mix had 60 Vbeta and 13 Jbeta primers. Sequencing was performed with immunoSEQ multiplex PCR; in TCRdb, only in-frame clones are kept and a portion is missing. In all, the sample yields over 100,000 clones. Sequenced material: PBMCs. The receptor source for this set is a man aged 18 to 29 in good health and CMV-seronegative.

The genes are TRBV27 and TRBJ1-1; D remains unclear. V was shortened by 3 bases and J by 1 base, with 12 bases between the two germline ends. The CDR3 totals 15 residues. The germline V gene encodes CDR1 MNHEY and CDR2 SMNVEV (reference sequence). The CDR3 DNA follows: TGTGCCAGCAGTTTGTCCCGCGTCAAGAACACTGAAGCTTTCTTT. It specifies CASSLSRVKNTEAFF.

The genes are TRBV28 and TRBJ1-2; TRBD1 matches 7 bases. The CDR3 extends over 17 amino acids. Germline V gene data show CDR1 as MDHEN and CDR2 as SYDVKM. Trimming took 3 bases from V and 3 from J; bases not matched to a gene: 13. The CDR3 DNA reads TGTGCCAGCAGTTTGCGGCGGACAGACAGGGAGGACTATGGCTACACCTTC. Amino acid sequence: CASSLRRTDREDYGYTF.